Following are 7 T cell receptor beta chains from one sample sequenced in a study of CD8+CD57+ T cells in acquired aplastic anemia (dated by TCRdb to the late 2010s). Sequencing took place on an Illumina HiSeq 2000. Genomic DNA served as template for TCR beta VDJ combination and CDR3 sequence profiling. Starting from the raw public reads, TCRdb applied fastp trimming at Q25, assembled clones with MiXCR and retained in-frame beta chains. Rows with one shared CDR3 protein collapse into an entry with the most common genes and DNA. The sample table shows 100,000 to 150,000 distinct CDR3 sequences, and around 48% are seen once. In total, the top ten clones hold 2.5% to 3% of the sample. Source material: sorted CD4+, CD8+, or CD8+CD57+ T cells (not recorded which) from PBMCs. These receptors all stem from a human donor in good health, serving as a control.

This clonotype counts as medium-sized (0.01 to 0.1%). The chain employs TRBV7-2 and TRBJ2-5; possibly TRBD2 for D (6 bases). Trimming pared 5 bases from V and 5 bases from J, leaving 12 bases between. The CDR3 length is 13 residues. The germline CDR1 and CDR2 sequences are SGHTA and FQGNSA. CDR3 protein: CASSTTSTETQYF. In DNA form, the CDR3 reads TGTGCCAGCAGCACGACTAGTACGGAGACCCAGTACTTC.

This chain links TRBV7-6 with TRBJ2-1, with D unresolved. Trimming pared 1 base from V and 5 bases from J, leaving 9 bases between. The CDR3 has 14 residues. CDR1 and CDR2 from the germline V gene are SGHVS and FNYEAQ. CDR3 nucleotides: TGTGCCAGCAGCTTAGGGGAAACCCACAATGAGCAGTTCTTC. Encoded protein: CASSLGETHNEQFF.

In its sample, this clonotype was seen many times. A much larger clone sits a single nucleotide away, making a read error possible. The CDR3 DNA reads TGTGCCACCCGGTCGCCGGGAAGCACAGATGCGCAGTATTTT. Translation: CATRSPGSTDAQYF. This chain links TRBV25-1 with TRBJ2-3, with TRBD2 as a possible D gene (5 bases). CDR3 length equals 14 residues. Per germline, CDR1 MGHDK and CDR2 SYGVNS.

Written as DNA, the CDR3 is TGTGCCAGTAGTATCGACAGGGGGCGTTTGTTCTTC. Translating gives CASSIDRGRLFF. The genes are TRBV19 and TRBJ2-1; 10 bases match TRBD1. Germline assignment: CDR1 LNHDA and CDR2 SQIVND (reference sequence). With V trimmed by 3 bases and J by 15 bases, 5 bases remained unmatched. This CDR3 region has 12 residues.

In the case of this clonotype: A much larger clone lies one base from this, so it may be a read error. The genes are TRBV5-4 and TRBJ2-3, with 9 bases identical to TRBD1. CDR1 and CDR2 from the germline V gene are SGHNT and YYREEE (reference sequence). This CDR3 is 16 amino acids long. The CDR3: CACSFKDRGVMDTQYF. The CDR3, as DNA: TGTGCCTGCAGCTTTAAGGACAGGGGCGTGATGGATACGCAGTATTTT.

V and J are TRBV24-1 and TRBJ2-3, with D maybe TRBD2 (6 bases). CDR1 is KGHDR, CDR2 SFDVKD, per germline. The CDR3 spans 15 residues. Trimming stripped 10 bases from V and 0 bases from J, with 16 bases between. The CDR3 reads CATSLAASSTDTQYF. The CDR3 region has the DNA TGTGCCACTTCATTAGCGGCTTCTAGCACAGATACGCAGTATTTT.

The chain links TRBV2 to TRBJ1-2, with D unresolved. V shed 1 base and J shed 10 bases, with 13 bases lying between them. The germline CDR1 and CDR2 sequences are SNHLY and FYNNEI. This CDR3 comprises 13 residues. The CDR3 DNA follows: TGTGCCAGCAGTGAAGGGCAGCCGATTTTCTACACCTTC. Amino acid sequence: CASSEGQPIFYTF.